The clone carrying this T cell receptor beta chain came up once. This entry is derived from a study of blood T cell repertoires in COVID-19. Study context: T cells, B-cell-depleted T cells, or PBMCs supplied cDNA or gDNA.

Original data processing: The assay estimated nucleated cells by amplifying reference gene primers. The assay was immunoSEQ multiplex PCR, and TCRdb's table has in-frame clones only and misses some. Clone size and the V and J calls come from that table; the DNA yielded D and trimming. Of 250,000 to 300,000 clones detected, roughly 90% appear once; the ten largest clones hold 0.94%. Germline V gene sequence: CDR1 LGHNA, CDR2 YNFKEQ. The CDR3 contains 18 residues. With 0 bases removed from V and 0 bases from J, the gap between germline ends came to 12 bases. Material for sequencing was peripheral blood. The sequence was obtained from a woman aged 40-49 years who had recovered from COVID-19. This chain uses TRBV4-2 with TRBJ1-6; D uncertain. Written as DNA, the CDR3 is TGTGCCAGCAGCCAAGATCTCCCATCGAGCTCCTATAATTCACCCCTCCACTTT. Protein sequence: CASSQDLPSSSYNSPLHF.